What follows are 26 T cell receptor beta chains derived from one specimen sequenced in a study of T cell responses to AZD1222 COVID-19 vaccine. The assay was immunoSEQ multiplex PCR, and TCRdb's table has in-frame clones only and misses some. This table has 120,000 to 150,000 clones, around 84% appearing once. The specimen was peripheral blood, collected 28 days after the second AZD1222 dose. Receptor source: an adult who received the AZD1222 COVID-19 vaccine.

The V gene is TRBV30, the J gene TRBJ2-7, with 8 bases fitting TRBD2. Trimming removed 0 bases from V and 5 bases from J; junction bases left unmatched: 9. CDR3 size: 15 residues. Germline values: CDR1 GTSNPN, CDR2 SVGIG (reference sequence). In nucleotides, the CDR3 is TGTGCCTGGAGTGTACCTTTTAGTAGCGGGAACGAGCAGTACTTC. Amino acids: CAWSVPFSSGNEQYF.

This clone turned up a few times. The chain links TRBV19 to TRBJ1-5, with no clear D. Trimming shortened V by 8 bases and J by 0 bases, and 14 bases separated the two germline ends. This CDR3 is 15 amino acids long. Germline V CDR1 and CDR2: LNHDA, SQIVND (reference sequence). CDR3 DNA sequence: TGTGCCAGTTGTGCAGATAGGATTAGCAATCAGCCCCAGCATTTT. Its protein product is CASCADRISNQPQHF.

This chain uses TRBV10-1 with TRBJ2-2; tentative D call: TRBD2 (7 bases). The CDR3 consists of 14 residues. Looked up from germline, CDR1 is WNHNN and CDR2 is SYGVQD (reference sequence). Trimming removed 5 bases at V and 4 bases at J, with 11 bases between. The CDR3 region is CASSLGGLTGELFF. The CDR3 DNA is TGCGCCAGCAGTCTCGGGGGGCTCACCGGGGAGCTGTTTTTT.

CDR3: CASSVSRGTGELFF. The DNA of the CDR3 is TGCGCCAGCAGCGTTAGTCGGGGGACCGGGGAGCTGTTTTTT. V usage is TRBV4-1 and J usage is TRBJ2-2, with D maybe TRBD2 (6 bases). The CDR3 is 14 residues long. Per the germline V gene, CDR1 is MGHRA and CDR2 is YSYEKL. Trimming stripped 5 bases from V and 5 bases from J, with 12 bases between.

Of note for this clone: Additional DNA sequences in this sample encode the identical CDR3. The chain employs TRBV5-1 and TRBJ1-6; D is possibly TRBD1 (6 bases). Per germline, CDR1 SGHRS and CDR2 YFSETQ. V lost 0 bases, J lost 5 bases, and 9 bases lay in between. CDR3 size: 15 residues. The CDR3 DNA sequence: TGCGCCAGCAGCTTGGCTGGACAGAATAATTCACCCCTCCACTTT. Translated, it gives CASSLAGQNNSPLHF.

The CDR3 reads CASSHDGTPYNEQFF. The DNA of the CDR3 is TGTGCCAGCAGCCACGATGGGACTCCCTACAATGAGCAGTTCTTC. The chain carries TRBV3-1 (or the pseudogene TRBV3-2) and TRBJ2-1; maybe TRBD2 (6 bases). The V and J ends lost 3 bases and 2 bases respectively, with 11 bases between them. The CDR3 totals 15 residues. From germline, CDR1 is LGHDT and CDR2 YNNKEL (reference sequence).

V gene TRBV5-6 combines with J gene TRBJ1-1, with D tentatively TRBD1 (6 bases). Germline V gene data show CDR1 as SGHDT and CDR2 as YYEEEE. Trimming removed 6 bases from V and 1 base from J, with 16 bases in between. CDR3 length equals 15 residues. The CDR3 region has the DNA TGTGCCAGCACCAAATGGGGGGGCGGGAACACTGAAGCTTTCTTT. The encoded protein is CASTKWGGGNTEAFF. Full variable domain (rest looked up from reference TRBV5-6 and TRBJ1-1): DAGVTQSPTHLIKTRGQQVTLRCSPKSGHDTVSWYQQALGQGPQFIFQYYEEEERQRGNFPDRFSGHQFPNYSSELNVNALLLGDSALYLCASTKWGGGNTEAFFGQGTRLTVV.

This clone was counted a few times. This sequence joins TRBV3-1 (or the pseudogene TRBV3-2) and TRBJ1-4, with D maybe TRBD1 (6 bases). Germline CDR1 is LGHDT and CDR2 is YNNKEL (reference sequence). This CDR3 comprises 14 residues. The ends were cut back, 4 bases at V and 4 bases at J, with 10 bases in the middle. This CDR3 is CASSPRGGNEKLFF. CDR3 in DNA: TGTGCCAGCAGCCCCCGAGGGGGTAATGAAAAACTGTTTTTT.

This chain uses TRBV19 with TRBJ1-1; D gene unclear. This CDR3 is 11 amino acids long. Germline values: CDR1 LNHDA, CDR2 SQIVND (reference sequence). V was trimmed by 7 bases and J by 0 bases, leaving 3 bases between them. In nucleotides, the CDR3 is TGTGCCAGTAAAATGAACACTGAAGCTTTCTTT. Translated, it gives CASKMNTEAFF.

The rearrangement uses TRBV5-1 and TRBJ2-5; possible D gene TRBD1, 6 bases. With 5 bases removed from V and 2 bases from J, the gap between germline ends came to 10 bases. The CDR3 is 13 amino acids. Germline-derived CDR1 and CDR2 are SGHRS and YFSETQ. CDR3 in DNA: TGCGCCAGCAGACCGGGGACACAAGAGACCCAGTACTTC. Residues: CASRPGTQETQYF.

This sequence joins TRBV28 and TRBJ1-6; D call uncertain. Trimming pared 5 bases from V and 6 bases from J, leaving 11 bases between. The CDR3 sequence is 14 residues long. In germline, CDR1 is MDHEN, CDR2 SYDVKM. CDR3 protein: CASSRPILNSPLHF. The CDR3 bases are TGTGCCAGCAGTAGACCGATTCTTAATTCACCCCTCCACTTT.

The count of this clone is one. Here the CDR3 DNA reads TGTGCCAGCAGCTTTGGGGTCCTAAGCTCCTACGAGCAGTACTTC. Translated, it gives CASSFGVLSSYEQYF. The chain couples TRBV5-6 to TRBJ2-7; D not resolved. V was cut by 2 bases and J by 0 bases, with 12 bases left in between. This CDR3 comprises 15 residues. Germline V gene sequence: CDR1 SGHDT, CDR2 YYEEEE.

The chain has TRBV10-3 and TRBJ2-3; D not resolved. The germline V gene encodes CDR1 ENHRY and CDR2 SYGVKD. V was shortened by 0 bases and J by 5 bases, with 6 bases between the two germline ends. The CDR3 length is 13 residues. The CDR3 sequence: CAISESEVDTQYF. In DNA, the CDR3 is TGTGCCATCAGTGAGTCTGAGGTAGATACGCAGTATTTT.

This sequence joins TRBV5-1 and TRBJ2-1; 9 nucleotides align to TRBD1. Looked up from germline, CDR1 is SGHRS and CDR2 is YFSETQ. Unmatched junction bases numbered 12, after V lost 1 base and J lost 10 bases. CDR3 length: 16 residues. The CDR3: CASSLWGQGEGGEQFF. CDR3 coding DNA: TGCGCCAGCAGCTTGTGGGGACAGGGAGAAGGGGGAGAGCAGTTCTTC. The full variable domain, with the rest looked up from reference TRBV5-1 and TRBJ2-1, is KAGVTQTPRYLIKTRGQQVTLSCSPISGHRSVSWYQQTPGQGLQFLFEYFSETQRNKGNFPGRFSGRQFSNSRSEMNVSTLELGDSALYLCASSLWGQGEGGEQFFGPGTRLTVL.

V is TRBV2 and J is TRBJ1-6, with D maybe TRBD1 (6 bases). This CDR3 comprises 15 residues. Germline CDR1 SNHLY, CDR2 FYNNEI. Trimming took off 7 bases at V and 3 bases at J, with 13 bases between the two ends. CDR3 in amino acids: CASTTGQSYNSPLHF. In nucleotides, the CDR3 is TGTGCCAGCACCACAGGACAGAGCTATAATTCACCCCTCCACTTT.

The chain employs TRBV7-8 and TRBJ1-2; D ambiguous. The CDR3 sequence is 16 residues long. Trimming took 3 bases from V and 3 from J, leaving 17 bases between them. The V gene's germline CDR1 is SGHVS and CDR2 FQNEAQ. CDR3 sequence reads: CASSFPSLGRDYGYTF. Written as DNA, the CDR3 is TGTGCCAGCAGCTTCCCCTCCCTGGGAAGAGACTATGGCTACACCTTC.

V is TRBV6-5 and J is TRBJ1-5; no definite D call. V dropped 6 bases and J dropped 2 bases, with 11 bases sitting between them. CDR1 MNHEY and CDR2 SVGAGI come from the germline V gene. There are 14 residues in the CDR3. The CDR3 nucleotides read TGTGCCAGCAGACCGGTAGTGGGCAATCAGCCCCAGCATTTT. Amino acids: CASRPVVGNQPQHF.

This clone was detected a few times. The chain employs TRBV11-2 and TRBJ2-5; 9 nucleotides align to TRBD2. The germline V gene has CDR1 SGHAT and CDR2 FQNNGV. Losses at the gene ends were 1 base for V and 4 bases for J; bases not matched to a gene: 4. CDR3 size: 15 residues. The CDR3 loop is CASSLAGTSLETQYF. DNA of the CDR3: TGTGCCAGCAGCTTAGCGGGGACTAGCCTAGAGACCCAGTACTTC.

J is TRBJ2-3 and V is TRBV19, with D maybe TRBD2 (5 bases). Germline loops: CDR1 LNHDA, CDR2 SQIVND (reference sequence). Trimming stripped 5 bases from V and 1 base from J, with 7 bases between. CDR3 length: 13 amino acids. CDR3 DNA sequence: TGTGCCAGTAGTCCAGCGGGCACAGATACGCAGTATTTT. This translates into CASSPAGTDTQYF.

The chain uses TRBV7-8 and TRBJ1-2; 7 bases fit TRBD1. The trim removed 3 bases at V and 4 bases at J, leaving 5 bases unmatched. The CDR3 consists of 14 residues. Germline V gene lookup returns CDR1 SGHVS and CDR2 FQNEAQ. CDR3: CASSLSGQIYGYTF. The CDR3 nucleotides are TGTGCCAGCAGCTTGTCGGGACAGATCTATGGCTACACCTTC.

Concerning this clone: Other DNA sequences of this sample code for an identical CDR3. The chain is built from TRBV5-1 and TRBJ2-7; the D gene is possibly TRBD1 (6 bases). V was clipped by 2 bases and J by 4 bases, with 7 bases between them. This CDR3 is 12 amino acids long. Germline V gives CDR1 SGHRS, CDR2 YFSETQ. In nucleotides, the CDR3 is TGCGCCAGCAGCTTCACAGGGTACGAGCAGTACTTC. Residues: CASSFTGYEQYF.

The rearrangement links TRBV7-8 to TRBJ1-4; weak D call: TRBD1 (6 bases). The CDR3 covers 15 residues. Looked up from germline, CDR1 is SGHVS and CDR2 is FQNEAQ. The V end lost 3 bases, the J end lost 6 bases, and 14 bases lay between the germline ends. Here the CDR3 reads CASSFTGLSDEKLFF. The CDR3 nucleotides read TGTGCCAGCAGCTTTACAGGGTTAAGCGATGAAAAACTGTTTTTT.

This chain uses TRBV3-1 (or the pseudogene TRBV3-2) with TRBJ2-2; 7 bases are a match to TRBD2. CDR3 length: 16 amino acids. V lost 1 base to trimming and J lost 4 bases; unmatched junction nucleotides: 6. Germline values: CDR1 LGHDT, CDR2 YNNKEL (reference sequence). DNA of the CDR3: TGTGCCAGCAGCCAAGCAGGGAGGGGAGTCACCGGGGAGCTGTTTTTT. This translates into CASSQAGRGVTGELFF.

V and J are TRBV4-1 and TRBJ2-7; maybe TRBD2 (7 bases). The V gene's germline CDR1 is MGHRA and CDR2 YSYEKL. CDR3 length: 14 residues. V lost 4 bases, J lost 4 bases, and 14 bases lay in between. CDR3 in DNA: TGCGCCAGCAGCCCTGGGGGGGCATATTACGAGCAGTACTTC. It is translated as CASSPGGAYYEQYF.

The CDR3 sequence is CASSGGASGTSQTQYF. Written as DNA, the CDR3 is TGCGCCAGCAGCGGGGGGGCTAGCGGGACCTCTCAGACCCAGTACTTC. The V call is TRBV5-1, the J call TRBJ2-5; 9 bases are a match to TRBD2. J gave up 6 bases and V 4 bases, and 13 bases lay outside the gene matches. This CDR3 has 16 residues. Germline V gene data show CDR1 as SGHRS and CDR2 as YFSETQ.

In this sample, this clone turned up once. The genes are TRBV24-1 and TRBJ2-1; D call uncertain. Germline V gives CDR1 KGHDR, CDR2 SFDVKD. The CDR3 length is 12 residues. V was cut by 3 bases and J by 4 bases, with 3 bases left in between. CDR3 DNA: TGTGCCACCAGTGATCGGTACAATGAGCAGTTCTTC. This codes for CATSDRYNEQFF.